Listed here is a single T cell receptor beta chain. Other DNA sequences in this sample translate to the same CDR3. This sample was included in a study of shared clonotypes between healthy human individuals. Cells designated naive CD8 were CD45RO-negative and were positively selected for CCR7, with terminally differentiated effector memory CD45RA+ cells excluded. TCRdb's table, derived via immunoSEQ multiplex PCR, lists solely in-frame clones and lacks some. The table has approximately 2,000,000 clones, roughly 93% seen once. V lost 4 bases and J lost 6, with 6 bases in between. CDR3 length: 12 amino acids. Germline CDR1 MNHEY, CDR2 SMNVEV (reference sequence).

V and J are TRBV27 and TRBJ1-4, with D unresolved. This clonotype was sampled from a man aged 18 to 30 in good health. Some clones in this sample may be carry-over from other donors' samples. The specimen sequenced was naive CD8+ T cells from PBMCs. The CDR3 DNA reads TGTGCCAGCAGTTCTCTTGATGAAAAACTGTTTTTT. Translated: CASSSLDEKLFF.